This TCR beta chain was captured in a study of beta chain features in type 1 diabetes. Findings and limits, study-wide: Shortening of TCRB CDR3s, moderate but significant, appeared in all four CD4+ subsets of Type 1 diabetes patients.

Concerning this clone: Its antigen is still unknown.

The CDR3 loop spans 18 amino acids. The ends lost 1 base at V and 0 bases at J; junction bases unmatched: 5. The V gene's germline CDR1 is SGHAT and CDR2 FQNNGV. All of the isolated RNA was reverse transcribed, so expressed TCRB transcripts were sequenced. Clones were read by immunoSEQ multiplex PCR, and TCRdb kept only the in-frame ones, dropping some. The sample carries approximately 240,000 clones, around 16% recorded once. The sequence was collected from a young man with type 1 diabetes. The material sequenced was naive CD4+ T cells from blood. The chain carries TRBV11-2 and TRBJ2-3, with TRBD2 matching over 12 bases. CDR3 sequence (DNA): TGTGCCAGCAGCTTAGTCCCTAGCGGGAGGGGCAGCACAGATACGCAGTATTTT. This gives the protein CASSLVPSGRGSTDTQYF.